This TCR beta chain was sequenced for a study of T cell clonotyping in hematopoietic cell transplantation. Germline assignment: CDR1 SGHTA and CDR2 FQGTGA. The CDR3 is 9 amino acids. Trimming pared 7 bases from V and 5 bases from J, leaving 0 bases between. Generated by immunoSEQ multiplex PCR, the TCRdb table keeps only in-frame clones and is missing some. The sample includes about 44,000 clones, less than 95% of them seen just once. This TCR derives from a woman aged 45-59 years in good health. Some clones in this sample may be carry-over from other donors' samples. V gene TRBV7-3 combines with J gene TRBJ1-5; D is unresolved. Sequencing used peripheral blood mononuclear cells. The CDR3 nucleotides are TGTGCCAGCAATCAGCCCCAGCATTTT. Its translation: CASNQPQHF.